This passage covers 18 T cell receptor beta chains from one sample sequenced in a study of blood T cells in healthy people across ages. A J-beta primer mix and a sample-barcoded 5' primer were used in a second PCR of about 6 to 12 cycles. TCRdb reprocessed the 5' RACE reads with MiXCR, giving one entry per CDR3 protein. Among 550,000 to 750,000 distinct CDR3 sequences listed, more than 20% were seen once. Sequencing was performed on blood. The source of these receptors is a man aged 70 or older in good health.

The V call is TRBV9, the J call TRBJ2-3; D is undetermined. CDR3 size: 14 residues. V lost 0 bases and J 4 bases, leaving 9 bases between the germline ends. Looked up from germline, CDR1 is SGDLS and CDR2 is YYNGEE. The DNA of the CDR3 is TGTGCCAGCAGCGTAGAGGGCACCCCAGATACGCAGTATTTT. This translates into CASSVEGTPDTQYF.

This clonotype appeared a few times. The V call is TRBV20-1, the J call TRBJ2-7; TRBD1 might be the D (5 bases). In germline, CDR1 is DFQATT, CDR2 SNEGSKA (reference sequence). The CDR3 has 13 amino acids. The V gene lost 0 bases and the J gene lost 2 bases, with 8 bases spanning the gap. The CDR3 DNA reads TGCAGTGCTAGAGATCCAGGGCCCTACGAGCAGTACTTC. This sequence encodes CSARDPGPYEQYF.

This clonotype was observed a few times. The genes are TRBV6-2 or TRBV6-3 and TRBJ1-5, with a possible D match to TRBD1 (5 bases). V was trimmed by 0 bases and J by 13 bases, leaving 10 bases between them. Germline values: CDR1 MNHEY, CDR2 SVGEGT. The CDR3 is 12 residues long. CDR3 amino acids: CASSYSSGTQHF. The CDR3 bases are TGTGCCAGCAGTTACTCTTCAGGGACGCAGCATTTT.

This clonotype has just a few counts. Mismatch with germline at one junction end may stem from a read error. CDR3 DNA sequence: TGTTCCAGCAGCCCTTCAAGACTAGATGAGCAGTTCTTC. Residues: CSSSPSRLDEQFF. The J gene is TRBJ2-5, the V gene TRBV7-3; D is perhaps TRBD2 (6 bases). The DNA matches TRBJ2-1 better at its end, which makes the J call doubtful. CDR1 is SGHTA and CDR2 is FQGTGA in the germline V gene. CDR3 length: 13 amino acids.

The CDR3 DNA follows: TGTGCCAGCAACAACAGGGTCCAAGAGACCCAGTACTTC. Its translation is CASNNRVQETQYF. The V gene is TRBV7-9, the J gene TRBJ2-5; perhaps TRBD1 as D (6 bases). V lost 7 bases, J lost 1 base, and 10 bases lay in between. There are 13 residues in the CDR3. Per the germline V gene, CDR1 is SEHNR and CDR2 is FQNEAQ (reference sequence).

The V call is TRBV20-1, the J call TRBJ2-6; D unclear. Trimming left V 4 bases short and J 2 bases short, with 9 bases between. The CDR3 has 14 residues. Germline CDR1 DFQATT, CDR2 SNEGSKA (reference sequence). CDR3 in DNA: TGCAGTGCTATTACAGAGACTGGGGCCAACGTCCTGACTTTC. This sequence encodes CSAITETGANVLTF.

This clonotype was recorded only once. The chain is built from TRBV5-4 and TRBJ1-2; D is undetermined. Germline V gene data show CDR1 as SGHNT and CDR2 as YYREEE (reference sequence). The V and J ends lost 2 bases and 8 bases respectively, with 10 bases between them. This CDR3 spans 12 amino acids. CDR3: CASSFQRAGYTF. CDR3 in DNA: TGTGCCAGCAGCTTTCAGCGGGCGGGCTACACCTTC. Complete variable domain (other parts from reference TRBV5-4 and TRBJ1-2): ETGVTQSPTHLIKTRGQQVTLRCSSQSGHNTVSWYQQALGQGPQFIFQYYREEENGRGNFPPRFSGLQFPNYSSELNVNALELDDSALYLCASSFQRAGYTFGSGTRLTVV.

This clonotype has just a few counts. The chain couples TRBV6-1 to TRBJ2-2; 10 nucleotides agree with TRBD2. The germline V gene has CDR1 MNHNS and CDR2 SASEGT. CDR3 length equals 17 residues. V lost 4 bases to trimming and J lost 4 bases; unmatched junction nucleotides: 9. For the CDR3, the DNA is TGTGCCAGCAGTGTCTCTCTAGCGGGAGTGGGCACCGGGGAGCTGTTTTTT. Translation gives CASSVSLAGVGTGELFF.

This clonotype came up a few times. The CDR3 reads CASSPRFSTYEQYF. As DNA, the CDR3 is TGTGCCAGCAGTCCGCGATTCAGCACGTACGAGCAGTACTTC. The chain links TRBV12-3 or TRBV12-4 to TRBJ2-7; D remains unclear. CDR3 size: 14 residues. V was trimmed by 5 bases and J by 4 bases, leaving 15 bases between them.

This clonotype was counted a few times. This rearrangement joins TRBV7-3 to TRBJ2-3; D might be TRBD1 or TRBD2, each matching 5 bases. Deletions cut 6 bases from V and 0 bases from J, with 16 bases between. There are 16 residues in the CDR3. Germline V CDR1 and CDR2: SGHTA, FQGTGA. The CDR3 nucleotides are TGTGCCAGCAGTCCACGTCCGGGACCTAGCACAGATACGCAGTATTTT. It specifies CASSPRPGPSTDTQYF.

This clonotype was seen a few times. The rearrangement links TRBV12-3 or TRBV12-4 to TRBJ2-1; D is perhaps TRBD2 (6 bases). This CDR3 has 13 amino acids. V was shortened by 4 bases and J by 9 bases, with 13 bases between the two germline ends. CDR3 residues: CASSSGGAGEQFF. The CDR3 DNA reads as TGTGCCAGCAGTTCTGGCGGGGCAGGTGAGCAGTTCTTC.

The chain employs TRBV29-1 and TRBJ2-7; D not resolved. The CDR3 extends over 13 amino acids. Germline-derived CDR1 and CDR2 are SQVTM and ANQGSEA. V was trimmed by 4 bases and J by 2 bases, leaving 12 bases between them. The chain's CDR3 is CSVGPSSPYEQYF. CDR3 nucleotide sequence: TGCAGCGTTGGGCCCTCATCCCCCTACGAGCAGTACTTC.

This clonotype was seen a handful of times. The chain couples TRBV20-1 to TRBJ2-5, with 7 nucleotides matching TRBD2. The CDR3 has 15 residues. Germline lookup yields CDR1 DFQATT and CDR2 SNEGSKA (reference sequence). The J segment lost 5 bases and the V segment lost 6 bases, leaving 15 bases of the junction unmatched. As DNA, the CDR3 is TGCAGTGCACCAATGGGGGGAGGGCCCAAGGAGACCCAGTACTTC. Its protein product is CSAPMGGGPKETQYF.

The genes are TRBV7-3 and TRBJ2-1, with 15 nucleotides matching TRBD2. The V segment lost 1 base and the J segment 8 bases; nucleotides outside the gene matches: 15. The length of the CDR3 is 20 residues. Germline V gene data show CDR1 as SGHTA and CDR2 as FQGTGA. Here the CDR3 reads CASSLSGTSGRPRIHDEQFF. Here the CDR3 DNA reads TGTGCCAGCAGCTTAAGTGGGACTAGCGGGAGGCCCCGAATTCACGATGAGCAGTTCTTC.

This clonotype has just a few counts. Written as DNA, the CDR3 is TGTGCCAGCTCACCACGCGCGGGAGGGAGCAATGAGCAGTTCTTC. Amino acid sequence: CASSPRAGGSNEQFF. The chain employs TRBV18 and TRBJ2-1; 9 bases map to TRBD2. Germline lookup yields CDR1 KGHSH and CDR2 LQKENI. Trimming at V came to 1 base and at J to 6 bases, leaving 4 bases not matched to a gene. The CDR3 contains 15 residues. The whole variable domain, filled in from reference TRBV18 and TRBJ2-1, reads NAGVMQNPRHLVRRRGQEARLRCSPMKGHSHVYWYRQLPEEGLKFMVYLQKENIIDESGMPKERFSAEFPKEGPSILRIQQVVRGDSAAYFCASSPRAGGSNEQFFGPGTRLTVL.

This clonotype was detected only a few times. V is TRBV7-9 and J is TRBJ1-2; D ambiguous. The CDR3 extends over 12 amino acids. Between the trimmed V and J ends, which lost 1 base and 10 bases, there was a span of 10 bases. The germline V gene has CDR1 SEHNR and CDR2 FQNEAQ (reference sequence). For the CDR3, the DNA is TGTGCCAGCAGCTTAGACGGGTCGGACTACACCTTC. Its translation is CASSLDGSDYTF.

This clonotype turned up a few times. The gene calls are TRBV2 and TRBJ2-7; D uncertain. The CDR3 runs 15 residues. CDR1 and CDR2 from the germline V gene are SNHLY and FYNNEI. Trimming removed 8 bases from V and 2 bases from J, with 19 bases in between. The CDR3 DNA reads TGTGCCAGCGGACGGCAAAGTGCCCCCACCTACGAGCAGTACTTC. The encoded protein is CASGRQSAPTYEQYF.

This clonotype was seen a handful of times. The V gene is TRBV20-1, the J gene TRBJ2-5; 7 bases align to TRBD1. V trimming: 3 bases; J trimming: 0 bases; junction bases outside the gene matches: 1. The CDR3 spans 13 residues. CDR1 is DFQATT and CDR2 is SNEGSKA in the germline V gene (reference sequence). The CDR3 DNA reads TGCAGTGCTAGGGGGACAGACCAAGAGACCCAGTACTTC. Translating gives CSARGTDQETQYF.